Below are 9 T cell receptor beta chains sequenced from a single sample in a study of blood T cells in healthy people across ages. Using a J-beta primer mix together with a sample-barcoded 5' primer, a second PCR was run for about 7 to 12 cycles. TCRdb re-derived calls from the 5' RACE reads in MiXCR, one entry per CDR3 protein. This table has about 1.1 million distinct CDR3 sequences, approximately 38% appearing once. Source material: blood. Every receptor here comes from a young man in good health.

The chain combines TRBV15 with TRBJ2-2; D remains ambiguous. The CDR3 is 15 residues long. The ends were cut back, 3 bases at V and 4 bases at J, with 12 bases in the middle. Germline V gene lookup returns CDR1 LNHNV and CDR2 YYDKDF (reference sequence). The CDR3 loop is CATSSTSSPTGELFF. CDR3 bases: TGTGCCACCAGCAGTACCTCCAGCCCCACCGGGGAGCTGTTTTTT.

This chain links TRBV18 with TRBJ1-5; D ambiguous. The CDR3 runs to 12 residues. Germline CDR1 reads KGHSH; CDR2 reads LQKENI. Trimming took 4 bases from V and 6 from J, leaving 7 bases between them. The chain's CDR3 is CASSRYSQPQHF. The CDR3 bases are TGTGCCAGCTCACGGTACAGTCAGCCCCAGCATTTT.

This chain links TRBV2 with TRBJ2-7; the D is unclear. The J call is in doubt because the DNA end fits TRBJ2-5 better. CDR1 SNHLY and CDR2 FYNNEI come from the germline V gene. The length of the CDR3 is 16 residues. CDR3 region: CASSVVGFASSETQYF. CDR3 DNA sequence: TGTGCCAGCAGTGTTGTAGGGTTCGCGTCTTCGGAGACCCAGTACTTC.

V and J are TRBV7-2 and TRBJ2-1, with TRBD1 matching 9 bases. The end of the DNA aligns better with TRBJ2-7, so the J call may be wrong. The length of the CDR3 is 16 residues. CDR1 is SGHTA and CDR2 is FQGNSA in the germline V gene. Here the CDR3 reads CASSRNGQGPYNEQYF. The CDR3 region has the DNA TGTGCCAGCAGCAGAAATGGACAGGGGCCCTACAATGAGCAGTACTTC.

The chain has TRBV7-2 and TRBJ2-1; D uncertain. The germline CDR1 and CDR2 sequences are SGHTA and FQGNSA. The CDR3 has 15 amino acids. Trimming removed 3 bases at V and 6 bases at J, with 15 bases between. CDR3 loop: CASSFSPDFANEQFF. The CDR3 bases are TGTGCCAGCAGCTTCTCGCCGGATTTCGCCAATGAGCAGTTCTTC.

Only a few counts were recorded for this clonotype. The chain uses TRBV7-2 and TRBJ1-1; tentatively, D is TRBD1 (6 bases). The CDR3 extends over 14 amino acids. CDR1 and CDR2 (germline): SGHTA, FQGNSA. V was pared by 5 bases and J by 0 bases, with 10 bases between. The CDR3 protein is CASSGQTVNTEAFF. CDR3 sequence (DNA): TGTGCCAGCAGCGGACAGACAGTGAACACTGAAGCTTTCTTT.

This clonotype was seen at least ten times. The rearrangement joins TRBV6-6 to TRBJ2-1; 11 bases agree with TRBD2. Unmatched junction bases numbered 10, after V lost 0 bases and J lost 12 bases. The V gene's germline CDR1 is MNHNY and CDR2 SVGAGI (reference sequence). This CDR3 comprises 16 residues. Here the CDR3 DNA reads TGTGCCAGCAGTTACTCGCCCGCTAGCGGGGGGTTATTGCAGTTCTTC. Amino acid sequence: CASSYSPASGGLLQFF.

V is TRBV20-1 and J is TRBJ1-1; the D gene is possibly TRBD1 (5 bases). The CDR3 is 12 amino acids. V lost 4 bases and J 5 bases, leaving 11 bases between the germline ends. Germline lookup yields CDR1 DFQATT and CDR2 SNEGSKA (reference sequence). CDR3 nucleotides: TGCAGTGCTACGGGACGGAGGACTGAAGCTTTCTTT. This translates into CSATGRRTEAFF.

The chain is built from TRBV12-3 or TRBV12-4 and TRBJ1-5; a weak D match, TRBD1 (5 bases). V dropped 1 base and J dropped 4 bases, with 11 bases sitting between them. This CDR3 has 15 amino acids. This chain's CDR3 is CASSLDDRTNQPQHF. The CDR3 region has the DNA TGTGCCAGCAGTTTAGATGACAGAACAAATCAGCCCCAGCATTTT.